This T cell receptor (beta chain) was sequenced during a study of cytomegalovirus exposure and HLA in healthy donors listed by TCRdb under 2017. Regarding the complete study: In an earlier analysis of approximately 500 of the donors, around 290 Gb of sequence data and about 110 million unique TCR beta sequences from about 180 million T cells were reported. About 300 gigabases of sequencing data and 70 million to 100 million unique TCR sequences made up an early release that covered fewer than 650 HLA-typed donors. Among the roughly 430 genotyped donors, around 81% belonged to the genetic ancestry cluster associated with self-reported Caucasian donors. The study aimed to test whether cataloging public T cell receptors could reveal signatures of past pathogen exposure. The T cell repertoires of 670 or so subjects were profiled by immunosequencing and related to cytomegalovirus serostatus. A separate validation cohort of about 110 different subjects was used in addition to the roughly 700-subject first cohort. To predict cytomegalovirus infection status, the study combined high-throughput TCR immunosequencing, statistical association of individual TCRs with disease status, and machine learning. A later analysis re-analyzed previously published TCR beta repertoires from approximately 700 donors and added high-resolution HLA genotyping to study TCR occurrence patterns. Rather than using new phenotypic data, the later analysis identified candidate immune exposures from TCR beta sequences and from how often those sequences occurred across donors. An earlier analysis of approximately 640 of the donors applied high-throughput TCR beta sequencing to assess whether each TCR beta V gene segment acted as functional or pseudogenic. Donor age, sex, ethnicity and CMV serostatus were collected together with the repertoire data. A later genetic analysis took genome-wide SNP genotypes for about three fifths of the roughly 700 donors and used that subset as a discovery cohort. All discovery cohort repertoires had been generated using a single sequencing platform. HLA typing included class I and class II loci at four-digit resolution. The number of typed donors differed by locus: about 620-630 for A, B, C, DRB1 and DQB1; approximately 530 for DQA1; around 580 for DPA1; and 400 to 480 for DPB1. A handful of DR-DQ haplotypes were treated as single units for association and clustering because of strong linkage in the cohort. Among 350 to 400 genotyped donors of the cohort, an average of about 240,000 unique TCR beta nucleotide sequences were sequenced per donor, around 20% of them non-productive.

The cohort consisted of 650 to 850 healthy bone marrow donors. All cohort members were sampled while nominally healthy, although unrecorded immune exposures were likely present. The donor tested CMV seronegative and was one of the 352 seronegative cohort members. A peripheral blood sample was provided by each donor, and peripheral blood mononuclear cells were used for TCR beta sequencing. The Qiagen DNeasy Blood Extraction Kit was used to extract genomic DNA from the blood cell samples. This clone was counted once. Its antigen is currently not known. No much larger clone is present one base from it, and per-base qualities are unavailable. Study-wide findings and limitations: In a later analysis, HLA-associated TCR beta chains showed more clonal expansion and lower generation probabilities than non-associated chains that were equally common. Assigning TCR associations to individual alleles was difficult when HLA alleles, especially DR and DQ, strongly co-occurred. CMV serostatus was the only immune exposure information available for the cohort. A cluster of highly shared sequence variants was judged likely to represent a technical artifact of the sequencing pipeline. While some public TCRs were present in many individuals, most TCR sequences turned up only very rarely across donors. According to a later analysis, TCR association rates differed among HLA loci, with DRB1 alleles showing the most associated TCRs and HLA-C alleles showing the fewest. It was suggested by the authors that the approach could potentially be generalized to other disease states and immunological phenotypes. The earlier analysis of a few hundred of the donors excluded some 15 rarely observed V segments, including chromosome 9 orphons, because counts were too low. In a later genetic analysis, fewer N-insertions in productive TCRs were reported among donors in an Asian-associated ancestry cluster than the roughly 710-donor mean. According to a later analysis, most CMV-associated TCR beta chains appeared to be HLA-restricted, and the HLA associations seemed to be driven largely by CMV exposure. A further reported finding was that TCR beta sequences accurately predicted the HLA-A and HLA-B alleles for most subjects in the first cohort. Because the 87-base-pair reads could not distinguish some IMGT-functional V segments, including TRBV6-2 and TRBV6-3, those segments were excluded. In an earlier analysis of over 550 of the donors, most TCR beta V segments were observed in productive rearrangements about 87% or about 30% of the time, broadly matching IMGT annotations. Because HLA typing was missing for some donors at each locus, association tests included only the typed subset. The cohort was sequenced for TCR beta chains only, and without alpha or paired-chain data the features that could be detected were limited. An association between a missense DCLRE1C variant and V-gene and J-gene trimming of TCR beta chains was found in a later genetic analysis and replicated in an independent cohort. A few of the identified cytomegalovirus-associated TCR beta chains were confirmed in vitro to be specific for cytomegalovirus antigens. Cytomegalovirus status was reported to be diagnosed by the classifier with high specificity and sensitivity in both the original and validation cohorts. A later analysis reported that several top co-occurrence clusters appeared linked to parvovirus B19, influenza, CMV and Epstein-Barr virus. The study listed approximately 160 TCR beta chains as associated with cytomegalovirus. Sequencing depth was assumed to be roughly uniform across donors in the presence/absence analyses, though that assumption may not hold. Linkage disequilibrium might explain the correlated functional status among segregating V segments, but an unknown experimental factor could not be excluded. In a later analysis, over 15,000 TCR beta sequences were associated with specific HLA alleles at a false discovery rate of 0.05.

Library creation used the immunoSEQ multiplex PCR assay. A mixture of 60 forward primers for TCR Vbeta segments and 13 reverse primers for TCR Jbeta segments was used in the multiplex PCR. The CDR3 region of rearranged TCR beta genes was amplified from genomic DNA with a multiplex PCR assay. The Illumina HiSeq System was used to sequence the amplified TCR beta libraries as 87-base-pair reads. The published analysis was carried out like this. Across the 600 to 700 repertoires, a later analysis counted roughly 77 million unique TCR beta chains, 9.5 million to 13 million of which were shared by at least two donors. Raw reads were error-corrected and collapsed into unique sequences by a nearest-neighbor algorithm in which closely related sequences were merged to remove PCR and sequencing errors. Alignment of CDR3 sequences to IMGT reference sequences was used to assign V, D and J gene segments. For a sequence to be retained, a match of at least six nucleotides to both a V gene segment and a J gene segment was required. Rearrangements were called productive when the CDR3 lacked stop codons and stayed in frame with V and J; all others were non-productive. CDR3 was defined by IMGT convention, running from the second conserved V-encoded cysteine to the conserved J-encoded phenylalanine. Sequences without an unambiguous match to a single V gene segment were excluded from the earlier analysis of 450 to 650 of the donors. An earlier analysis of fewer than 750 of the donors called V segments functional above 56.7% productive rearrangements and segregating when the between-donor standard deviation exceeded 5%. A statistical classification framework was built to diagnose cytomegalovirus status from the catalog of TCR beta chain sequences. In a later analysis, TCR nucleotide sequences were compared against IMGT/GENE-DB human TR gene sequences so that V and J genes could be assigned. A later analysis assigned CDR3 sequences and most-parsimonious VDJ recombination scenarios with the TCRdist pipeline. In a later analysis, each TCR beta chain was defined by its CDR3 amino acid sequence together with its V-gene family, and reads lacking a unique V-gene family were excluded. A later analysis removed 500 to 650 highly shared, low-generation-probability nucleotide sequences to deal with suspected cross-contamination and a sequencing artifact. In a later analysis, a clonal expansion index for each public chain was calculated from normalized within-repertoire ranks of inferred template counts. In a later analysis, generation probabilities were computed with a VDJ recombination model fitted to out-of-frame rearrangements, and the resulting probabilities were checked against IGoR. In a later analysis, hypergeometric tests were used to score TCR-TCR, TCR-HLA and TCR-CMV co-occurrence, with a repertoire-size bias correction applied to TCR pairs. A later analysis estimated false discovery rates by permuting HLA or CMV assignments 20 times. In a later analysis, co-occurring TCRs were grouped using DBSCAN, with TCRdist sequence similarity added in when clustering inside HLA-allele-positive subsets. Co-occurrence clustering excluded repertoires with fewer than 30,000 or more than 120,000 public chains, plus five with anomalous nucleotide sharing. TCRdb carries this immuneACCESS record with in-frame sequences only. Its versions omit some clonotypes, under half of them owing to an unresolved V gene in the studies checked, with the rest unexplained. V and J calls and clone size are copied from that table; D and trimming were computed from the DNA. Within this sample are 150,000 to 200,000 clones, with approximately 78% of them counted one time only. 1.5% to 2% of the sample goes to the ten largest clones.

CDR1 and CDR2 are read off the germline V gene as SGHRS and YFSETQ. Inclusive of the bounding cysteine and phenylalanine, the CDR3 is 17 residues long. The entry retains the CDR3 DNA only, 51 bases that are in frame from base 1. V loses 0 bases at its end and J loses 8 bases; junction bases beyond the gene matches: 8. The chain employs TRBV5-1 and TRBJ1-6; 10 central bases correspond to TRBD1. The TCR sequence derives from a woman between 18 and 30 years old in good health and CMV-seronegative. Sequenced: PBMCs. CDR3 protein: CASSLGETGGWDSPLHF. At the DNA level, the sequence is TGCGCCAGCAGCTTGGGGGAGACAGGGGGCTGGGATTCACCCCTCCACTTT.